The text below deals with one T cell receptor beta chain. Antigen specificity is unknown. The record originates from a study of T cell repertoires and Cas9 in healthy adults. Study as a whole: Multi-effector potency, cytotoxicity and lineage were assessed in SpCas9-reactive CD4 and CD8 T cells. The study, taken as a whole, reports: In vitro, SpCas9-reactive Tregs were reported to curb effector T cell proliferation and function.

Data came from immunoSEQ multiplex PCR; TCRdb stores just in-frame clones and leaves some out. The sample holds 13,000 to 15,000 clones, approximately 88% seen once. The trim removed 8 bases at V and 3 bases at J, leaving 13 bases unmatched. The CDR3 totals 15 residues. From germline, CDR1 is SGHAT and CDR2 FQNNGV. V usage is TRBV11-2 and J usage is TRBJ2-7; 7 bases map to TRBD1. The sequencing sample was made of Tregs (CD4+, CD25+, CD127-, CD137-, CD154-) from PBMCs; culture status not recorded. The receptor was isolated from a human donor in good health. DNA for the CDR3: TGTGCCAGCGGACCGCCCACAGGGGACCTCTACGAGCAGTACTTC. Translating it yields CASGPPTGDLYEQYF.